A single sample is the source of the 29 T cell receptor beta chains below, sequenced in a study of shared clonotypes between healthy human individuals. Using immunoSEQ multiplex PCR, the repertoire was profiled, and TCRdb retains in-frame clones only, with some absent. The sample includes approximately 1,500,000 clones, 96% of them seen just once. Sequenced input: naive CD4+ T cells sorted from blood. Subset indicated: CD45RA+ positively selected. The receptors were sampled from a man in his thirties or forties in good health.

The chain recombines TRBV7-3 with TRBJ2-3, with TRBD1 as a possible D gene (6 bases). Per germline, CDR1 SGHTA and CDR2 FQGTGA. The V and J ends lost 0 bases and 2 bases respectively, with 9 bases between them. The CDR3 consists of 15 residues. The CDR3 loop is CASSLTRDITDTQYF. As DNA, the CDR3 is TGTGCCAGCAGCTTAACCAGGGACATCACAGATACGCAGTATTTT.

The chain employs TRBV13 and TRBJ2-7; 10 bases agree with TRBD2. This CDR3 spans 14 amino acids. Germline CDR1 and CDR2: PRHDT and FYEKMQ (reference sequence). The junction had 4 bases not matched to a gene; V was cut back by 4 bases and J by 4 bases. CDR3 sequence reads: CASSSSGSAYEQYF. CDR3 in DNA: TGTGCCAGCAGCTCTAGCGGGAGTGCGTACGAGCAGTACTTC.

This chain connects TRBV21-1 to TRBJ1-2. TRBV21-1 is reported as a pseudogene. This CDR3 contains 18 residues. The CDR3 region has the DNA TGTGCCAGCAGCAAAGACTCCGGTATCTCGGGGGGTAGTACTGGCTACACCTTC. Translating it yields CASSKDSGISGGSTGYTF.

The V call is TRBV27, the J call TRBJ2-2; D gene uncertain. The V and J ends lost 5 bases and 0 bases respectively, with 7 bases between them. The CDR3 is 14 amino acids. Germline V gene lookup returns CDR1 MNHEY and CDR2 SMNVEV (reference sequence). The CDR3 here is CASSRVANTGELFF. CDR3 nucleotide sequence: TGTGCCAGCAGTCGGGTCGCGAACACCGGGGAGCTGTTTTTT.

This chain joins TRBV19 and TRBJ2-1, with TRBD2 matching 10 bases. Germline V gene lookup returns CDR1 LNHDA and CDR2 SQIVND (reference sequence). CDR3 length: 15 residues. After removal of 3 bases from V and 9 bases from J, the junction contained 8 bases not matched to a gene. As DNA, the CDR3 is TGTGCCAGTAGTATCCTGACTAGCGGGTCCATTGAGCAGTTCTTC. This sequence encodes CASSILTSGSIEQFF.

This rearrangement joins TRBV13 to TRBJ1-2; maybe TRBD1 (6 bases). Germline CDR1 is PRHDT and CDR2 is FYEKMQ (reference sequence). The CDR3 contains 15 residues. V lost 3 bases, J lost 8 bases, and 19 bases lay in between. The CDR3 nucleotides are TGTGCCAGCAGCTTCTTCGTAGGACAGCTTATGGGCTACACCTTC. Its protein product is CASSFFVGQLMGYTF.

This chain links TRBV6-9 with TRBJ1-1; D possibly corresponds to TRBD1 (5 bases). The V and J ends lost 4 bases and 6 bases respectively, with 24 bases between them. CDR3 size: 17 residues. From germline, CDR1 is MNHGY and CDR2 SVAAGI. CDR3 loop: CASSSGRDHYLAAEAFF. CDR3 nucleotides: TGTGCCAGCAGTTCAGGCCGGGACCATTACCTGGCGGCTGAAGCTTTCTTT.

The J gene is TRBJ1-1, the V gene TRBV4-3, with unresolved D. Germline values: CDR1 LGHNA, CDR2 YSLEER. Trimming shortened V by 0 bases and J by 0 bases, and 8 bases separated the two germline ends. This CDR3 is built from 15 residues. CDR3 residues: CASSQEGVLNTEAFF. The CDR3 coding sequence is TGCGCCAGCAGCCAAGAGGGAGTGCTGAACACTGAAGCTTTCTTT.

As for this clone: Other DNA sequences of this sample code for an identical CDR3. The chain joins TRBV11-2 to TRBJ2-2; D call uncertain. The V gene lost 1 base and the J gene lost 1 base, with 4 bases spanning the gap. The CDR3 runs 14 residues. Germline V lookup: CDR1 SGHAT, CDR2 FQNNGV. This CDR3 reads CASSLGQNTGELFF. The CDR3 nucleotides are TGTGCCAGCAGCTTAGGACAGAACACCGGGGAGCTGTTTTTT.

The chain links TRBV2 to TRBJ2-1, with 7 bases that match TRBD2. The CDR3 has 13 residues. Germline CDR1 reads SNHLY; CDR2 reads FYNNEI. V lost 7 bases and J lost 2; bases outside the gene matches: 2. In DNA, the CDR3 is TGTGCCAGCAAAAGCGGGGCCTACAATGAGCAGTTCTTC. Translated, it gives CASKSGAYNEQFF.

The chain uses TRBV7-8 and TRBJ2-3; D gene unclear. Trimming left V 5 bases short and J 8 bases short, with 20 bases between. The length of the CDR3 is 15 residues. In germline, CDR1 is SGHVS, CDR2 FQNEAQ. CDR3 sequence reads: CASSRSPSQTSTQYF. Here the CDR3 DNA reads TGTGCCAGCAGCCGCTCCCCCTCCCAGACGAGTACGCAGTATTTT.

About this clone: Additional DNA sequences in this sample encode the identical CDR3. V and J are TRBV28 and TRBJ2-7; D might be TRBD2 (5 bases). CDR1 and CDR2 (germline): MDHEN, SYDVKM. Trimming shortened V by 3 bases and J by 2 bases, and 8 bases separated the two germline ends. The CDR3 has 13 amino acids. In DNA form, the CDR3 reads TGTGCCAGCAGTTTGTCCGGGGCCTACGAGCAGTACTTC. It translates to CASSLSGAYEQYF.

This sequence joins TRBV7-6 and TRBJ2-2; D is ambiguous. The ends were cut back, 2 bases at V and 4 bases at J, with 5 bases in the middle. The CDR3 has 13 residues. CDR1 SGHVS and CDR2 FNYEAQ come from the germline V gene. CDR3 in DNA: TGTGCCAGCAGCTTAATCGGCACCGGGGAGCTGTTTTTT. Amino acid sequence: CASSLIGTGELFF. The full variable domain, in which reference TRBV7-6 and TRBJ2-2 provide the parts outside the CDR3, is GAGVSQSPRYKVTKRGQDVALRCDPISGHVSLYWYRQALGQGPEFLTYFNYEAQQDKSGLPNDRFSAERPEGSISTLTIQRTEQRDSAMYRCASSLIGTGELFFGEGSRLTVL.

The V call is TRBV28, the J call TRBJ2-2; 10 bases align to TRBD1. Trimming took 6 bases from V and 4 from J; bases not matched to a gene: 8. The CDR3 is made up of 16 amino acids. CDR1 is MDHEN, CDR2 SYDVKM, per germline. CDR3 region: CASRTTGGFGTGELFF. The CDR3, as DNA: TGTGCCAGCAGAACGACAGGGGGCTTCGGCACCGGGGAGCTGTTTTTT.

The rearrangement links TRBV9 to TRBJ2-5; no clear D gene. V lost 1 base to trimming and J lost 4 bases, with 8 bases between them. Germline loops: CDR1 SGDLS, CDR2 YYNGEE. The CDR3 length is 13 residues. CDR3 sequence reads: CASSVRSRETQYF. The CDR3 region has the DNA TGTGCCAGCAGCGTACGGTCGCGAGAGACCCAGTACTTC.

CDR3 sequence (DNA): TGTGCCAGCAGGATCGGGACTGGGTTTGGGGGGCAGTTCTTC. Translated, it gives CASRIGTGFGGQFF. V is TRBV2 and J is TRBJ2-1; TRBD2 is a possible D gene (6 bases). This CDR3 is 14 amino acids long. The germline V and J ends were trimmed by 6 bases and 12 bases, with 21 bases remaining between them. Germline lookup yields CDR1 SNHLY and CDR2 FYNNEI.

The V gene is TRBV19, the J gene TRBJ2-3, with 11 bases identical to TRBD2. With 4 bases clipped from V and 1 base from J, the junction kept 4 bases outside the gene matches. The CDR3 contains 16 residues. In germline, CDR1 is LNHDA, CDR2 SQIVND (reference sequence). The CDR3 protein is CASSTRLAGRTDTQYF. CDR3 in DNA: TGTGCCAGTAGTACCCGACTAGCGGGACGCACAGATACGCAGTATTTT.

V usage is TRBV25-1 and J usage is TRBJ2-3; D possibly corresponds to TRBD1 (6 bases). V was trimmed by 4 bases and J by 7 bases, leaving 12 bases between them. The CDR3 sequence is 13 residues long. Germline V CDR1 and CDR2: MGHDK, SYGVNS. The CDR3 region is CASSAGQRNTQYF. As DNA, the CDR3 is TGTGCCAGCAGTGCAGGACAGCGGAATACGCAGTATTTT.

This sequence joins TRBV7-9 and TRBJ2-3; TRBD1 matches 7 bases. The CDR3 length is 14 residues. V lost 5 bases to trimming and J lost 6 bases; unmatched junction nucleotides: 8. The germline gives CDR1 SEHNR, CDR2 FQNEAQ (reference sequence). The CDR3 DNA sequence: TGTGCCAGCAGCCTGACAGGGCTCACGGATACGCAGTATTTT. Translated: CASSLTGLTDTQYF.

The chain is built from TRBV11-2 and TRBJ2-5; D is possibly TRBD2 (7 bases). Germline-derived CDR1 and CDR2 are SGHAT and FQNNGV. This CDR3 comprises 15 residues. Trimming took off 7 bases at V and 3 bases at J, with 18 bases between the two ends. The CDR3 loop is CASTALGGREETQYF. CDR3 sequence (DNA): TGTGCCAGCACCGCTTTAGGGGGGAGGGAAGAGACCCAGTACTTC.

V gene TRBV27 combines with J gene TRBJ1-5; 9 nucleotides line up with TRBD1. Per germline, CDR1 MNHEY and CDR2 SMNVEV (reference sequence). The length of the CDR3 is 18 residues. With 3 bases clipped from V and 4 bases from J, the junction kept 13 bases outside the gene matches. In DNA, the CDR3 is TGTGCCAGCAGTTTCCCAAGGGCGGACAGGGGACTGAATCAGCCCCAGCATTTT. This sequence encodes CASSFPRADRGLNQPQHF.

This clone was detected once. The CDR3 here is CATSSAPGAYNEQFF. CDR3 nucleotide sequence: TGTGCCACCAGCAGTGCCCCGGGGGCCTACAATGAGCAGTTCTTC. This chain joins TRBV15 and TRBJ2-1, with TRBD2 as a possible D gene (6 bases). Looked up from germline, CDR1 is LNHNV and CDR2 is YYDKDF (reference sequence). The CDR3 length is 15 residues. Trimming took off 3 bases at V and 2 bases at J, with 11 bases between the two ends.

The V call is TRBV25-1, the J call TRBJ2-3, with 7 nucleotides matching TRBD2. V shed 3 bases and J 0 bases; nucleotides not matched to a gene: 3. Germline CDR1 and CDR2: MGHDK and SYGVNS. The CDR3 totals 15 residues. The CDR3 region is CASSDGGSSTDTQYF. For the CDR3, the DNA is TGTGCCAGCAGTGACGGGGGGAGTAGCACAGATACGCAGTATTTT.

This chain links TRBV28 with TRBJ1-5; D unresolved. Trimming stripped 4 bases from V and 7 bases from J, with 14 bases between. Germline lookup yields CDR1 MDHEN and CDR2 SYDVKM. The CDR3 is 14 residues long. In DNA, the CDR3 is TGTGCCAGCAGTTGGCTAGCAGATATACAGCCCCAGCATTTT. Encoded protein: CASSWLADIQPQHF.

The rearrangement uses TRBV18 and TRBJ1-5; TRBD1 matches at 8 bases. Per germline, CDR1 KGHSH and CDR2 LQKENI. V shed 4 bases and J 7 bases; nucleotides not matched to a gene: 9. CDR3 size: 15 residues. CDR3 region: CASSRRTGWEQPQHF. The CDR3 region has the DNA TGTGCCAGCTCACGACGGACAGGGTGGGAACAGCCCCAGCATTTT.

The chain recombines TRBV4-2 with TRBJ2-3; D gene unclear. The CDR3 loop spans 16 amino acids. Deletions cut 0 bases from V and 3 bases from J, with 13 bases between. Germline V CDR1 and CDR2: LGHNA, YNFKEQ. Here the CDR3 DNA reads TGTGCCAGCAGCCAAGAGTCCATACTCAGAACAGATACGCAGTATTTT. This translates into CASSQESILRTDTQYF.

The rearrangement joins TRBV10-2 to TRBJ2-3, with 10 bases fitting TRBD1. V shed 7 bases, J shed 6 bases, and the junction held 7 bases outside the gene matches. The germline V gene has CDR1 WSHSY and CDR2 SAAADI. CDR3 length equals 14 residues. DNA for the CDR3: TGCGCCAGCACCACTGGACAGGGGGGCGATACGCAGTATTTT. Encoded protein: CASTTGQGGDTQYF.

The genes are TRBV5-6 and TRBJ2-7; D remains ambiguous. Looked up from germline, CDR1 is SGHDT and CDR2 is YYEEEE. CDR3 size: 12 residues. The ends were cut back, 0 bases at V and 6 bases at J, with 7 bases in the middle. CDR3 in DNA: TGTGCCAGCAGCTTGGAGAAGCGCGAGCAGTACTTC. Translating it yields CASSLEKREQYF.

J is TRBJ2-7 and V is TRBV5-1; possibly TRBD2 for D (6 bases). V was shortened by 0 bases and J by 4 bases, with 17 bases between the two germline ends. Germline loops: CDR1 SGHRS, CDR2 YFSETQ. The CDR3 runs 16 residues. The CDR3 DNA is TGCGCCAGCAGCTTGGGACTAGGCGGTAGTAGGTACGAGCAGTACTTC. Encoded protein: CASSLGLGGSRYEQYF.